Presented here are 27 T cell receptor beta chains from one specimen sequenced in a study of cytotoxic CD8 clonotypes in ibrutinib-treated CLL. Some clones are missing from TCRdb's copy, which holds only in-frame ones; the method was immunoSEQ multiplex PCR. The table includes more than 200,000 clones, 60% to 75% detected once. The source material was PBMCs, sampled after 24 months of ibrutinib treatment. The receptor set was obtained from a human donor with chronic lymphocytic leukemia.

On this clone itself: Other DNA sequences in the same sample also yield this CDR3. The chain couples TRBV7-8 to TRBJ1-1, with D unclear. The germline gives CDR1 SGHVS, CDR2 FQNEAQ. V lost 1 base and J 1 base, leaving 4 bases between the germline ends. This CDR3 region has 13 residues. Here the CDR3 reads CASSLEGNTEAFF. For the CDR3, the DNA is TGTGCCAGCAGCTTAGAGGGGAACACTGAAGCTTTCTTT.

This clone occurred once. V gene TRBV27 combines with J gene TRBJ2-1; 9 nucleotides match TRBD2. V was clipped by 5 bases and J by 6 bases; unmatched bases: 5. The CDR3 has 14 amino acids. The germline V gene has CDR1 MNHEY and CDR2 SMNVEV (reference sequence). Here the CDR3 reads CASSGLAGINEQFF. CDR3 nucleotide sequence: TGTGCCAGCAGTGGGCTAGCGGGAATCAATGAGCAGTTCTTC.

The CDR3 sequence is CASSYIAGPQETQYF. As DNA, the CDR3 is TGTGCCAGCAGTTATATAGCGGGACCACAAGAGACCCAGTACTTC. The chain is built from TRBV28 and TRBJ2-5; TRBD2 matches at 8 bases. The trim removed 4 bases at V and 2 bases at J, leaving 6 bases unmatched. CDR3 size: 15 residues. The germline V gene encodes CDR1 MDHEN and CDR2 SYDVKM.

V gene TRBV4-1 combines with J gene TRBJ2-7; TRBD2 aligns across 12 bases. The germline V gene encodes CDR1 MGHRA and CDR2 YSYEKL. V gave up 1 base and J gave up 0 bases; unmatched junction bases: 16. The length of the CDR3 is 21 residues. The CDR3: CASSQVPPGTSGPESSYEQYF. Here the CDR3 DNA reads TGCGCCAGCAGCCAAGTACCCCCCGGGACTAGCGGGCCAGAGAGCTCCTACGAGCAGTACTTC.

J is TRBJ2-5 and V is TRBV30; weak D call: TRBD1 (5 bases). The CDR3 consists of 13 residues. CDR1 is GTSNPN, CDR2 SVGIG, per germline (reference sequence). The germline V and J ends were trimmed by 0 bases and 4 bases, with 9 bases remaining between them. The CDR3 sequence: CAWSVATVETQYF. The CDR3, as DNA: TGTGCCTGGAGTGTAGCGACAGTAGAGACCCAGTACTTC.

The chain couples TRBV2 to TRBJ2-3; D may correspond to TRBD1 or TRBD2 (5 bases each). In germline, CDR1 is SNHLY, CDR2 FYNNEI. CDR3 length equals 14 residues. V dropped 11 bases and J dropped 2 bases, with 17 bases sitting between them. The CDR3 coding sequence is TGTGCCGGGGAGCCCACGGGGACCACAGATACGCAGTATTTT. It is translated as CAGEPTGTTDTQYF. Variable domain in full (rest from reference TRBV2 and TRBJ2-3): EPEVTQTPSHQVTQMGQEVILRCVPISNHLYFYWYRQILGQKVEFLVSFYNNEISEKSEIFDDQFSVERPDGSNFTLKIRSTKLEDSAMYFCAGEPTGTTDTQYFGPGTRLTVL.

This chain uses TRBV7-9 with TRBJ1-1, with D unresolved. The length of the CDR3 is 15 residues. Germline V gives CDR1 SEHNR, CDR2 FQNEAQ (reference sequence). The V end lost 5 bases, the J end lost 0 bases, and 13 bases lay between the germline ends. The CDR3 DNA reads as TGTGCCAGCAGCAGTGAAGGGATATTGAACACTGAAGCTTTCTTT. This gives the protein CASSSEGILNTEAFF.

The V gene is TRBV29-1, the J gene TRBJ2-1, with a weak D call TRBD2 (6 bases). Trimming removed 1 base from V and 6 bases from J, with 19 bases in between. The CDR3 totals 16 residues. CDR1 SQVTM and CDR2 ANQGSEA come from the germline V gene. The CDR3 loop is CSVEGGGMSGGNEQFF. The CDR3 region has the DNA TGCAGCGTTGAAGGTGGGGGGATGTCCGGAGGCAATGAGCAGTTCTTC.

The gene calls are TRBV4-3 and TRBJ2-3, with D maybe TRBD1 (6 bases). The CDR3 is made up of 14 amino acids. Looked up from germline, CDR1 is LGHNA and CDR2 is YSLEER. With 5 bases removed from V and 1 base from J, the gap between germline ends came to 10 bases. CDR3 region: CASSDRTGTDTQYF. The DNA for the CDR3 is TGCGCCAGCAGCGACCGGACAGGCACAGATACGCAGTATTTT.

The chain carries TRBV9 and TRBJ1-3, with 8 nucleotides matching TRBD1. This CDR3 has 15 amino acids. V dropped 0 bases and J dropped 4; count of bases not matched to a gene: 3. Germline loops: CDR1 SGDLS, CDR2 YYNGEE. The CDR3 DNA reads TGTGCCAGCAGCGTAGATCCAGGGGGCGGAAACACCATATATTTT. Translating gives CASSVDPGGGNTIYF.

This chain links TRBV6-4 with TRBJ1-1; D ambiguous. Germline CDR1 MRHNA, CDR2 SNTAGT. The V and J ends lost 4 bases and 1 base respectively, with 7 bases between them. This CDR3 has 13 amino acids. Here the CDR3 reads CASSASWNTEAFF. In DNA, the CDR3 is TGTGCCAGCAGTGCAAGTTGGAACACTGAAGCTTTCTTT.

The genes are TRBV2 and TRBJ2-5; 9 bases align to TRBD1. The CDR3 has 15 amino acids. Per the germline V gene, CDR1 is SNHLY and CDR2 is FYNNEI. V trimming: 6 bases; J trimming: 4 bases; junction bases outside the gene matches: 9. CDR3 nucleotide sequence: TGTGCCAGCAGGGTGATGGACAGGGGTGCAGAGACCCAGTACTTC. Translating gives CASRVMDRGAETQYF.

This clone appeared a few times. The chain combines TRBV28 with TRBJ2-7; D possibly matches TRBD1 or TRBD2 (6 bases each). Trimming pared 6 bases from V and 4 bases from J, leaving 16 bases between. CDR1 is MDHEN, CDR2 SYDVKM, per germline. The CDR3 is 14 residues long. CDR3 sequence (DNA): TGTGCCAGCAGCCGCCCTAGGGGGGTATACGAGCAGTACTTC. It is translated as CASSRPRGVYEQYF.

The chain has TRBV5-3 and TRBJ2-1; D is possibly TRBD1 (5 bases). TRBV5-3 is marked as an open reading frame, function uncertain. Trimming pared 4 bases from V and 0 bases from J, leaving 26 bases between. This CDR3 is 20 amino acids long. The CDR3 here is CARSLVIGHRNNSSYNEQFF. Here the CDR3 DNA reads TGTGCCAGAAGCCTGGTCATAGGACACCGGAACAACAGCTCCTACAATGAGCAGTTCTTC.

Only one count was recorded for this clone. The chain recombines TRBV6-6 with TRBJ2-2; D remains unclear. This CDR3 has 13 amino acids. Per germline, CDR1 MNHNY and CDR2 SVGAGI (reference sequence). Between the trimmed V and J ends, which lost 10 bases and 3 bases, there was a span of 12 bases. The CDR3 region is CATERKDTGELFF. In DNA, the CDR3 is TGTGCCACCGAACGTAAGGACACCGGGGAGCTGTTTTTT.

The V gene is TRBV5-4, the J gene TRBJ2-7, with 12 bases lining up with TRBD2. CDR1 and CDR2 from the germline V gene are SGHNT and YYREEE (reference sequence). The CDR3 is 18 residues long. With 0 bases clipped from V and 3 bases from J, the junction kept 10 bases outside the gene matches. The CDR3 loop is CASSLAALAGGLGYEQYF. DNA for the CDR3: TGTGCCAGCAGCTTGGCCGCACTAGCGGGAGGCCTCGGCTACGAGCAGTACTTC. The full variable domain, its missing parts supplied by reference TRBV5-4 and TRBJ2-7, is ETGVTQSPTHLIKTRGQQVTLRCSSQSGHNTVSWYQQALGQGPQFIFQYYREEENGRGNFPPRFSGLQFPNYSSELNVNALELDDSALYLCASSLAALAGGLGYEQYFGPGTRLTVT.

V usage is TRBV29-1 and J usage is TRBJ2-1, with 11 bases lining up with TRBD2. The CDR3 length is 16 residues. Trimming cost V 3 bases and J 4 bases; bases outside gene matches: 8. Germline CDR1 SQVTM, CDR2 ANQGSEA. CDR3 coding DNA: TGCAGCGTTGAGGTCGGGACTAGCGGTACTTACAATGAGCAGTTCTTC. It yields the protein CSVEVGTSGTYNEQFF.

The V call is TRBV4-1, the J call TRBJ1-5; 8 bases map to TRBD1. Unmatched junction bases numbered 11, after V lost 0 bases and J lost 4 bases. The CDR3 runs to 18 residues. CDR1 is MGHRA, CDR2 YSYEKL, per germline. CDR3 in amino acids: CASSQEAKVTGGNQPQHF. CDR3 DNA: TGCGCCAGCAGCCAAGAGGCCAAGGTTACAGGGGGGAATCAGCCCCAGCATTTT.

The DNA for the CDR3 is TGTGCCAGCAGCGTAAGACAGGGGTACGAGCAGTACTTC. It codes for CASSVRQGYEQYF. The rearrangement links TRBV14 to TRBJ2-7, with 8 bases identical to TRBD1. CDR3 size: 13 residues. Per the germline V gene, CDR1 is SGHDN and CDR2 is FVKESK. The junction had 4 bases not matched to a gene; V was cut back by 5 bases and J by 4 bases.

The chain has TRBV27 and TRBJ2-3, with D possibly being TRBD2 (5 bases). The CDR3 has 13 residues. Trimming pared 4 bases from V and 1 base from J, leaving 6 bases between. The germline V gene encodes CDR1 MNHEY and CDR2 SMNVEV (reference sequence). The CDR3 DNA is TGTGCCAGCAGTTACGGGGGCACAGATACGCAGTATTTT. The encoded protein is CASSYGGTDTQYF.

V usage is TRBV30 and J usage is TRBJ2-5; D is unclear. There are 13 residues in the CDR3. Germline lookup yields CDR1 GTSNPN and CDR2 SVGIG (reference sequence). V lost 3 bases, J lost 3 bases, and 11 bases lay in between. The CDR3: CAWRGWAEETQYF. CDR3 DNA sequence: TGTGCCTGGAGGGGATGGGCTGAAGAGACCCAGTACTTC.

The genes are TRBV7-2 and TRBJ2-5; no clear D gene. Germline CDR1 is SGHTA and CDR2 is FQGNSA. The V end lost 3 bases, the J end lost 5 bases, and 4 bases lay between the germline ends. The CDR3 covers 11 residues. The chain's CDR3 is CASSFSETQYF. In nucleotides, the CDR3 is TGTGCCAGCAGCTTCTCGGAGACCCAGTACTTC.

The J gene is TRBJ2-2, the V gene TRBV4-2, with D hard to call. This CDR3 has 13 amino acids. V shed 5 bases and J shed 9 bases, with 13 bases lying between them. Germline lookup yields CDR1 LGHNA and CDR2 YNFKEQ. CDR3 residues: CASSSTQARELFF. CDR3 DNA sequence: TGTGCCAGCAGCTCAACCCAAGCCCGGGAGCTGTTTTTT.

The J gene is TRBJ1-1, the V gene TRBV29-1; perhaps TRBD1 as D (5 bases). Trimming cost V 3 bases and J 6 bases, with 11 bases left between them. CDR1 and CDR2 (germline): SQVTM, ANQGSEA. The CDR3 loop spans 12 amino acids. The CDR3: CSVEAGRAEAFF. CDR3 DNA: TGCAGCGTTGAGGCAGGGAGAGCTGAAGCTTTCTTT.

This clone has just a few counts. This chain uses TRBV4-2 with TRBJ2-7, with a tentative D call TRBD2 (6 bases). Trimming removed 2 bases from V and 0 bases from J, with 11 bases in between. This CDR3 has 15 residues. Looked up from germline, CDR1 is LGHNA and CDR2 is YNFKEQ. The CDR3 nucleotides are TGTGCCAGCAGCCAACCGGACGGGGGCTCCTACGAGCAGTACTTC. Encoded protein: CASSQPDGGSYEQYF.

J is TRBJ2-7 and V is TRBV9; D is uncertain. Trimming pared 4 bases from V and 5 bases from J, leaving 16 bases between. The CDR3 sequence is 14 residues long. From germline, CDR1 is SGDLS and CDR2 YYNGEE. Here the CDR3 reads CASSPVGSSNEQYF. In DNA form, the CDR3 reads TGTGCCAGCAGCCCAGTGGGTAGCAGTAACGAGCAGTACTTC.

The rearrangement uses TRBV18 and TRBJ2-2, with D perhaps matching TRBD1 (7 bases). Germline V gene sequence: CDR1 KGHSH, CDR2 LQKENI. The CDR3 covers 16 residues. Trimming stripped 3 bases from V and 6 bases from J, with 17 bases between. The CDR3 region has the DNA TGTGCCAGCTCACCCCGGCGGGACAGAACTGCCGGGGAGCTGTTTTTT. Translation gives CASSPRRDRTAGELFF.